The 8 T cell receptor beta chains reported below all come from one sample, sequenced in a study of cytomegalovirus exposure and HLA in healthy donors. Clones were read by immunoSEQ multiplex PCR, and TCRdb kept only the in-frame ones, dropping some. This sample yields 330,000 or so clones, of which 80% to 90% are seen a single time; about 0.8% belongs to the top ten. Input material: PBMCs. The source is a woman aged 18-29 years in good health and CMV-seronegative.

This chain uses TRBV7-9 with TRBJ2-7, with unresolved D. CDR3 size: 12 residues. With 5 bases removed from V and 12 bases from J, the gap between germline ends came to 17 bases. The germline V gene encodes CDR1 SEHNR and CDR2 FQNEAQ (reference sequence). The CDR3 loop reads CASSREEGALYF. The DNA for the CDR3 is TGTGCCAGCAGCCGTGAGGAAGGTGCGTTGTACTTC.

The genes are TRBV6-5 and TRBJ2-1; TRBD2 might be the D (5 bases). Trimming shortened V by 4 bases and J by 2 bases, and 9 bases separated the two germline ends. Germline CDR1 reads MNHEY; CDR2 reads SVGAGI. CDR3 length: 14 residues. CDR3 sequence (DNA): TGTGCCAGCAGTTCCCCCGGGACCTACAATGAGCAGTTCTTC. Translation gives CASSSPGTYNEQFF.

The chain uses TRBV28 and TRBJ1-1; no clear D. The CDR3 runs to 14 residues. Trimming removed 5 bases from V and 3 bases from J, with 13 bases in between. Germline values: CDR1 MDHEN, CDR2 SYDVKM. CDR3 in amino acids: CASSQLRGDTEAFF. The CDR3 DNA reads TGTGCCAGCAGTCAACTTCGGGGTGACACTGAAGCTTTCTTT. Full variable domain (missing parts from reference TRBV28 and TRBJ1-1): DVKVTQSSRYLVKRTGEKVFLECVQDMDHENMFWYRQDPGLGLRLIYFSYDVKMKEKGDIPEGYSVSREKKERFSLILESASTNQTSMYLCASSQLRGDTEAFFGQGTRLTVV.

The genes are TRBV19 and TRBJ1-5; TRBD1 might be the D (6 bases). V gave up 5 bases and J gave up 2 bases, with 13 bases separating them. The CDR3 runs to 15 residues. Germline V CDR1 and CDR2: LNHDA, SQIVND (reference sequence). The CDR3 region is CASSAGTQGNQPQHF. As DNA, the CDR3 is TGTGCCAGTAGTGCCGGGACACAGGGCAATCAGCCCCAGCATTTT.

The V and J genes are TRBV7-3 and TRBJ2-6; tentative D call: TRBD2 (5 bases). The CDR3 covers 15 residues. The V end lost 9 bases, the J end lost 4 bases, and 16 bases lay between the germline ends. Per the germline V gene, CDR1 is SGHTA and CDR2 is FQGTGA. CDR3 in amino acids: CASTPGVPGANVLTF. The CDR3 nucleotides read TGTGCCAGTACGCCCGGGGTCCCCGGGGCCAACGTCCTGACTTTC.

The CDR3 bases are TGTGCCAGCAGTCCCCCCTGGTGGGAGGACACAGATACGCAGTATTTT. It is translated as CASSPPWWEDTDTQYF. This chain connects TRBV28 to TRBJ2-3; D perhaps matches TRBD2 (6 bases). Germline CDR1 and CDR2: MDHEN and SYDVKM. V lost 5 bases and J lost 2, with 17 bases in between. The CDR3 has 16 residues.

The V and J genes are TRBV7-9 and TRBJ1-1; 7 bases are a match to TRBD1. Trimming removed 5 bases from V and 3 bases from J; junction bases left unmatched: 3. The CDR3 contains 13 residues. Germline lookup yields CDR1 SEHNR and CDR2 FQNEAQ (reference sequence). CDR3 DNA: TGTGCCAGCAGCCAAACAGGGGACACTGAAGCTTTCTTT. This encodes CASSQTGDTEAFF.

This chain joins TRBV28 and TRBJ2-5; unclear D gene. The CDR3 is 13 residues long. The germline CDR1 and CDR2 sequences are MDHEN and SYDVKM. The ends were cut back, 5 bases at V and 0 bases at J, with 7 bases in the middle. CDR3 loop: CASSPQYQETQYF. DNA for the CDR3: TGTGCCAGCAGTCCCCAGTACCAAGAGACCCAGTACTTC.